This T cell receptor (beta chain) came from a study of blood T cells in healthy people across ages. On the study more broadly: About one barcoded beta molecule per two T cells came from capture by template switching.

The V end lost 2 bases, the J end lost 0 bases, and 10 bases lay between the germline ends. CDR1 and CDR2 from the germline V gene are MNHEY and SMNVEV (reference sequence). The CDR3 length is 15 residues. Collection of around 10 milliliters of peripheral blood was performed for each donor. Each sample yielded at least 6 million isolated PBMCs. A sample-barcoded 5' primer and a J-beta primer mix were used in a second PCR of roughly 6 to 11 cycles. Each of the cDNA molecules was tagged by a template-switch adaptor with 12 random nucleotides. TCRdb redid the calling of the 5' RACE reads with MiXCR, one entry per CDR3 protein. Of roughly 1,800,000 distinct CDR3 sequences in the sample, 49% were seen once.

The genes are TRBV27 and TRBJ1-1; D remains ambiguous. Sequencing was performed on blood. The source of this sequence is a woman aged 40 to 50 in good health. The CDR3 reads CASSLLHPMNTEAFF. CDR3 coding DNA: TGTGCCAGCAGTTTACTTCACCCTATGAACACTGAAGCTTTCTTT.